A selection of T cell receptor beta chains follows, all from one sample in a study of blood T cell repertoires in COVID-19. Here immunoSEQ multiplex PCR was the method, and the copy in TCRdb shows in-frame clones only, minus some. The sample records about 36,000 clones, about 74% being singletons. The sequenced sample consisted of peripheral blood. The source is a man aged 70 or older with COVID-19, enrolled during active disease. Each CDR3 is given without its conserved first and last residue. The order of the fields is J gene, V gene, D gene, CDR3 protein. D genes are given only for firm matches.

>TRBJ2-3|TRBV6-5|-
ASSYRGGQSTDTQY
>TRBJ1-2|TRBV7-9|TRBD1
ASSAGGARGYT
>TRBJ1-1|TRBV11-3|-
ASSLRPSTEAF
>TRBJ2-5|TRBV20-1|-
SAWRETQY
>TRBJ2-7|TRBV7-2|TRBD2
ASSSTSGSAYEQY
>TRBJ1-1|TRBV15|TRBD1
ATSRETGGTEAF
>TRBJ1-1|TRBV18|-
ASSPGSLGTEAF
>TRBJ1-2|TRBV5-1|-
ASSLDSHGYT
>TRBJ2-5|TRBV9|-
ASSPYSGGTRGETQY
>TRBJ1-5|TRBV27|TRBD1
ASSSLTGAYQPQH
>TRBJ2-4|TRBV2|TRBD2
ASREGLAGLQY
>TRBJ1-2|TRBV6-5|-
ASRPQGYNYGYT
>TRBJ2-1|TRBV6-5|-
ASRDYWDHNEQF
>TRBJ1-2|TRBV13|-
ASSLGGYYGYT
>TRBJ2-2|TRBV5-6|-
ASSLAQNTGELF
>TRBJ2-7|TRBV28|TRBD1
ATMDRVRSYEQY
>TRBJ2-2|TRBV7-6|TRBD1
ASSPGTGYRRTGELF
>TRBJ1-5|TRBV18|-
ASSPGGQTNQPQH
>TRBJ1-1|TRBV6-2/TRBV6-3|TRBD1
ASSYRQGSNTEAF
>TRBJ2-6|TRBV7-7|TRBD1
ALGTGKGSVLT
>TRBJ2-3|TRBV21-1|-
ASSKGSSGSSTDTQY
>TRBJ1-3|TRBV11-2|TRBD1
ASSPGTGSSGNTIY
>TRBJ1-1|TRBV27|-
ASSPPGAMNTEAF
>TRBJ2-7|TRBV7-9|-
ASSPQEGRGSYEQY
>TRBJ2-7|TRBV18|-
ASAEGRLPYEQY
>TRBJ2-2|TRBV7-2|-
ASSPPAGELF
>TRBJ1-3|TRBV2|TRBD1
ARTGGGNTIY